This T cell receptor beta chain was captured in a study of regulatory T cells in long-lasting Graves disease. Germline lookup yields CDR1 SGHVS and CDR2 FNYEAQ. This CDR3 comprises 17 residues. Trimming shortened V by 2 bases and J by 0 bases, and 15 bases separated the two germline ends. Sample time point: newly diagnosed GD, antithyroid drugs for less than 3 months. PBMC RNA served as the TCR library source. The TCR beta library used iRepertoire HTBI primers with Arm-PCR amplification of CDR3. TCRdb reprocessed the multiplex PCR reads with MiXCR, giving one entry per CDR3 protein. The sample records some 230,000 distinct CDR3 sequences, about 18% being singletons. This clonotype was detected ten times or more.

The input for sequencing was peripheral blood mononuclear cells (PBMCs), taken at new diagnosis, from a patient treated with antithyroid drugs. The chain joins TRBV7-6 to TRBJ2-3, with D perhaps matching TRBD2 (5 bases). This clonotype was sampled from a female donor with Graves disease. The CDR3 bases are TGTGCCAGCAGCTTACGGCCCGTTGAGCGGAGCACAGATACGCAGTATTTT. This translates into CASSLRPVERSTDTQYF.